The T cell receptor beta chain described here comes from a study of T cell clonotyping in hematopoietic cell transplantation. This clone was counted between two and nine times. The CDR3 sequence is 15 residues long. V dropped 0 bases and J dropped 10; count of bases not matched to a gene: 10. Germline V gene lookup returns CDR1 SGDLS and CDR2 YYNGEE. The table came from immunoSEQ multiplex PCR; TCRdb's copy has only in-frame clones and leaves some out. The data contain about 5,100 clones, roughly 72% of them singletons. Sample: PBMCs, taken 100 days after allogeneic stem cell transplant. This rearrangement joins TRBV9 to TRBJ2-1, with 7 bases aligning to TRBD2. The source is a female patient aged 50 to 65 who had an allogeneic stem cell transplant, so the T cells may come from the graft donor. Some clones in this sample may be carry-over from other donors' samples. CDR3 region: CASSVGAEAAGEQFF. The CDR3 DNA follows: TGTGCCAGCAGCGTAGGGGCAGAGGCAGCGGGAGAGCAGTTCTTC.